A single sample is the source of the 28 T cell receptor beta chains below, sequenced in a study of radiation and T cells in renal cell carcinoma. As to time point: baseline pretreatment blood. Sample treatment: 15 Gy SBRT to primary tumor, nephrectomy 4 weeks later. TCRdb's copy holds only in-frame clones and misses some; the assay was immunoSEQ multiplex PCR. The table records 130,000 to 150,000 clones, roughly 84% of them present only once. This sample comprised blood, obtained from a patient whose treatment included radiotherapy and nephrectomy. All receptors derive from a woman aged 45-65 years with renal cell carcinoma.

In its sample, this clone was seen once. The chain is built from TRBV15 and TRBJ1-2; no clear D. Germline CDR1 is LNHNV and CDR2 is YYDKDF (reference sequence). The CDR3 totals 18 residues. Trimming shortened V by 0 bases and J by 5 bases, and 22 bases separated the two germline ends. In DNA, the CDR3 is TGTGCCACCAGCAGAGATAAGGGAAAGAGCCGGGCTCCGTATGGCTACACCTTC. Amino acid sequence: CATSRDKGKSRAPYGYTF.

This clone has just a few counts. This chain links TRBV19 with TRBJ2-2, with D tentatively TRBD2 (5 bases). Trimming pared 3 bases from V and 5 bases from J, leaving 19 bases between. This CDR3 has 17 residues. CDR1 and CDR2 from the germline V gene are LNHDA and SQIVND (reference sequence). CDR3 nucleotides: TGTGCCAGTAGTATCATCGGAGGCCGGGTTGGTACCGGGGAGCTGTTTTTT. This encodes CASSIIGGRVGTGELFF.

The V and J genes are TRBV7-9 and TRBJ1-5; D is unresolved. The germline gives CDR1 SEHNR, CDR2 FQNEAQ (reference sequence). CDR3 length equals 12 residues. V was trimmed by 1 base and J by 7 bases, leaving 5 bases between them. The CDR3 DNA reads TGTGCCAGCAGCTTAGGTACCCAGCCCCAGCATTTT. This sequence encodes CASSLGTQPQHF.

The chain is built from TRBV5-4 and TRBJ2-7; TRBD2 matches at 9 bases. The CDR3 has 16 amino acids. J lost 4 bases, V lost 5 bases, and 13 bases had no gene match. Germline assignment: CDR1 SGHNT and CDR2 YYREEE (reference sequence). CDR3: CASREGGGALIYEQYF. CDR3 coding DNA: TGTGCCAGCAGAGAGGGCGGGGGGGCCCTTATATACGAGCAGTACTTC.

This chain connects TRBV6-1 to TRBJ2-7; 7 positions match TRBD2. The CDR3 sequence is 18 residues long. Germline CDR1 and CDR2: MNHNS and SASEGT. V lost 4 bases and J lost 0; bases outside the gene matches: 15. CDR3 loop: CASSVTDGGVVSSYEQYF. CDR3 coding DNA: TGTGCCAGCAGTGTTACAGATGGGGGGGTTGTATCCTCCTACGAGCAGTACTTC.

The genes are TRBV9 and TRBJ2-3, with TRBD1 matching over 7 bases. The length of the CDR3 is 15 residues. Germline CDR1 reads SGDLS; CDR2 reads YYNGEE. The junction had 6 bases not matched to a gene; V was cut back by 3 bases and J by 2 bases. DNA of the CDR3: TGTGCCAGCAGCGGGATAGGGGGCTTCACAGATACGCAGTATTTT. Translation: CASSGIGGFTDTQYF.

The rearrangement links TRBV7-2 to TRBJ1-5; 7 nucleotides match TRBD1. Looked up from germline, CDR1 is SGHTA and CDR2 is FQGNSA. Trimming removed 5 bases from V and 6 bases from J; junction bases left unmatched: 13. The CDR3 is 16 amino acids. CDR3 loop: CASSPEQGVVGQPQHF. CDR3 coding DNA: TGTGCCAGCAGCCCCGAGCAGGGGGTCGTCGGTCAGCCCCAGCATTTT.

V and J are TRBV6-6 and TRBJ1-6, with 7 positions matching TRBD1. V lost 4 bases, J lost 5 bases, and 5 bases stayed unmatched. CDR3 length equals 15 residues. Germline CDR1 reads MNHNY; CDR2 reads SVGAGI (reference sequence). CDR3 nucleotides: TGTGCCAGCAGTTCCATGACAGGGCATAATTCACCCCTCCACTTT. Encoded protein: CASSSMTGHNSPLHF.

This clone occurred once. The chain carries TRBV9 and TRBJ2-2; D is uncertain. This CDR3 spans 14 amino acids. Germline V gene lookup returns CDR1 SGDLS and CDR2 YYNGEE. Trimming took off 2 bases at V and 0 bases at J, with 5 bases between the two ends. CDR3: CASSVAANTGELFF. CDR3 nucleotides: TGTGCCAGCAGCGTTGCAGCGAACACCGGGGAGCTGTTTTTT.

The chain carries TRBV11-2 and TRBJ2-2; D is unresolved. CDR1 and CDR2 (germline): SGHAT, FQNNGV. V gave up 2 bases and J gave up 7 bases, with 11 bases separating them. The CDR3 runs 14 residues. CDR3 residues: CASSLSSGIGELFF. The CDR3 region has the DNA TGTGCCAGCAGCTTAAGTTCTGGAATCGGGGAGCTGTTTTTT.

The table lists this clone with a count of one. V is TRBV6-1 and J is TRBJ1-4; D gene ambiguous. Germline V gene sequence: CDR1 MNHNS, CDR2 SASEGT. Trimming removed 1 base from V and 0 bases from J, with 12 bases in between. The CDR3 runs 17 residues. CDR3: CASSEVLTAATNEKLFF. CDR3 nucleotides: TGTGCCAGCAGTGAAGTTTTGACGGCAGCAACTAATGAAAAACTGTTTTTT.

This clone was detected many times. CDR3 sequence: CATSRGRDTQYF. The CDR3 DNA is TGTGCCACCAGCAGAGGGAGGGATACGCAGTATTTT. The rearrangement links TRBV15 to TRBJ2-3; perhaps TRBD2 as D (5 bases). This CDR3 spans 12 amino acids. V shed 1 base and J shed 6 bases, with 5 bases lying between them. Germline CDR1 and CDR2: LNHNV and YYDKDF (reference sequence).

The V and J genes are TRBV9 and TRBJ1-3; the D is unclear. This CDR3 is built from 15 residues. Trimming took 0 bases from V and 0 from J, leaving 7 bases between them. Germline CDR1 is SGDLS and CDR2 is YYNGEE. CDR3 amino acids: CASSVDTTSGNTIYF. As DNA, the CDR3 is TGTGCCAGCAGCGTAGACACCACCTCTGGAAACACCATATATTTT. The full variable domain, completed using reference TRBV9 and TRBJ1-3, is DSGVTQTPKHLITATGQRVTLRCSPRSGDLSVYWYQQSLDQGLQFLIQYYNGEERAKGNILERFSAQQFPDLHSELNLSSLELGDSALYFCASSVDTTSGNTIYFGEGSWLTVV.

The chain uses TRBV5-4 and TRBJ2-7; TRBD1 matches at 8 bases. The length of the CDR3 is 15 residues. Trimming took 4 bases from V and 1 from J; bases not matched to a gene: 7. Per the germline V gene, CDR1 is SGHNT and CDR2 is YYREEE (reference sequence). The CDR3, as DNA: TGTGCCAGCAGCCTCCCCGGGACAGGTTCCTACGAGCAGTACTTC. Its protein is CASSLPGTGSYEQYF.

This chain connects TRBV27 to TRBJ2-5; no reliable D call. The ends were cut back, 5 bases at V and 0 bases at J, with 10 bases in the middle. The CDR3 has 14 residues. Germline assignment: CDR1 MNHEY and CDR2 SMNVEV (reference sequence). The CDR3 DNA is TGTGCCAGCAGTCCGAGTCCGTACCAAGAGACCCAGTACTTC. It codes for CASSPSPYQETQYF.

The rearrangement uses TRBV5-6 and TRBJ1-5, with TRBD1 identical over 7 bases. V was clipped by 2 bases and J by 6 bases; unmatched bases: 11. This CDR3 is 16 amino acids long. CDR1 is SGHDT and CDR2 is YYEEEE in the germline V gene. Here the CDR3 reads CASSFGSSGGVQPQHF. The CDR3 bases are TGTGCCAGCAGCTTTGGTTCCTCAGGGGGGGTTCAGCCCCAGCATTTT. Using reference TRBV5-6 and TRBJ1-5 for the parts outside the CDR3, the full variable domain is DAGVTQSPTHLIKTRGQQVTLRCSPKSGHDTVSWYQQALGQGPQFIFQYYEEEERQRGNFPDRFSGHQFPNYSSELNVNALLLGDSALYLCASSFGSSGGVQPQHFGDGTRLSIL.

In its sample, this clone was seen a few times. The V call is TRBV4-3, the J call TRBJ2-5, with 12 bases fitting TRBD2. The CDR3 totals 16 residues. CDR1 LGHNA and CDR2 YSLEER come from the germline V gene. V was pared by 4 bases and J by 1 base, with 4 bases of the junction left unmatched. The CDR3 region is CASSRGLAGVQETQYF. CDR3 nucleotide sequence: TGCGCCAGCAGCCGGGGACTAGCGGGCGTCCAAGAGACCCAGTACTTC.

This clone appeared a single time. The chain couples TRBV20-1 to TRBJ2-3, with D possibly TRBD2 on 5 matching bases. Germline V gives CDR1 DFQATT, CDR2 SNEGSKA (reference sequence). This CDR3 region has 11 residues. Trimming left V 6 bases short and J 7 bases short, with 11 bases between. The CDR3 loop reads CSAPGEHTQYF. The CDR3 DNA reads TGCAGTGCCCCCGGGGAGCATACGCAGTATTTT.

The chain couples TRBV7-2 to TRBJ2-4; TRBD2 agrees at 11 bases. Germline trimming cut 11 bases from V and 9 bases from J; bases unmatched to any gene: 15. Germline V CDR1 and CDR2: SGHTA, FQGNSA. CDR3 length equals 15 residues. The CDR3 bases are TGTGCCGGGCGCTTAGCGGGGGGGCCTCTCGGCATTCAGTACTTC. Protein: CAGRLAGGPLGIQYF.

This chain joins TRBV2 and TRBJ1-5, with D possibly matching TRBD1 (6 bases). Trimming took 7 bases from V and 6 from J, leaving 16 bases between them. Germline CDR1 SNHLY, CDR2 FYNNEI. The CDR3 is 14 amino acids. DNA for the CDR3: TGTGCCAGCACCATTCAGGGGATGGGTCAGCCCCAGCATTTT. As protein: CASTIQGMGQPQHF.

The chain is built from TRBV6-5 and TRBJ1-5, with D unclear. The V end was cut by 5 bases, the J end by 7 bases, with 15 bases between. This CDR3 is 14 amino acids long. The germline V gene encodes CDR1 MNHEY and CDR2 SVGAGI. Here the CDR3 reads CASSTVAVGQPQHF. For the CDR3, the DNA is TGTGCCAGCAGTACCGTGGCGGTGGGGCAGCCCCAGCATTTT.

The chain carries TRBV6-5 and TRBJ2-1, with TRBD1 matching 7 bases. In germline, CDR1 is MNHEY, CDR2 SVGAGI. The CDR3 is made up of 15 amino acids. V trimming: 10 bases; J trimming: 5 bases; junction bases outside the gene matches: 14. The CDR3 here is CATTEWDSVNNEQFF. CDR3 sequence (DNA): TGTGCCACCACGGAATGGGACAGTGTTAACAATGAGCAGTTCTTC.

The chain couples TRBV6-6 to TRBJ1-1; D remains unclear. The CDR3 consists of 13 residues. V was cut by 6 bases and J by 1 base, with 9 bases left in between. CDR1 and CDR2 from the germline V gene are MNHNY and SVGAGI (reference sequence). CDR3 sequence reads: CASRFSRNTEAFF. The CDR3 DNA reads as TGTGCCAGCAGGTTCTCTCGGAACACTGAAGCTTTCTTT.

The chain uses TRBV7-2 and TRBJ1-2, with TRBD1 as a possible D gene (6 bases). The germline gives CDR1 SGHTA, CDR2 FQGNSA. The CDR3 covers 13 residues. Trimming stripped 5 bases from V and 4 bases from J, with 11 bases between. Written as DNA, the CDR3 is TGTGCCAGCAGCGACGGACAGATCTATGGCTACACCTTC. Translating it yields CASSDGQIYGYTF.

This chain uses TRBV11-2 with TRBJ1-4; no clear D gene. Trimming removed 1 base from V and 4 bases from J, with 7 bases in between. CDR1 and CDR2 (germline): SGHAT, FQNNGV. CDR3 length: 14 residues. CDR3 coding DNA: TGTGCCAGCAGCTTAGGACTGTATAATGAAAAACTGTTTTTT. It translates to CASSLGLYNEKLFF.

The V gene is TRBV5-6, the J gene TRBJ1-2, with D hard to call. Trimming stripped 1 base from V and 4 bases from J, with 5 bases between. CDR1 is SGHDT, CDR2 YYEEEE, per germline. The CDR3 covers 12 residues. Here the CDR3 reads CASSLRAYGYTF. The CDR3 bases are TGTGCCAGCAGCTTGAGGGCCTATGGCTACACCTTC.

The chain employs TRBV11-2 and TRBJ1-1; D might be TRBD1 (6 bases). Looked up from germline, CDR1 is SGHAT and CDR2 is FQNNGV. The ends were cut back, 1 base at V and 5 bases at J, with 11 bases in the middle. This CDR3 spans 14 amino acids. The CDR3 coding sequence is TGTGCCAGCAGCTTAGGGGGGGCTGGAACTGAAGCTTTCTTT. This sequence encodes CASSLGGAGTEAFF. Filled out from reference TRBV11-2 and TRBJ1-1, the complete variable domain reads EAGVAQSPRYKIIEKRQSVAFWCNPISGHATLYWYQQILGQGPKLLIQFQNNGVVDDSQLPKDRFSAERLKGVDSTLKIQPAKLEDSAVYLCASSLGGAGTEAFFGQGTRLTVV.

V is TRBV19 and J is TRBJ1-1; D unresolved. Trimming took 1 base from V and 8 from J, leaving 14 bases between them. CDR3 length: 14 residues. In germline, CDR1 is LNHDA, CDR2 SQIVND (reference sequence). The CDR3 is CASSIVPPGTEAFF. As DNA, the CDR3 is TGTGCCAGTAGTATAGTACCCCCCGGCACGGAAGCTTTCTTT. The entire variable domain, with the rest obtained from reference TRBV19 and TRBJ1-1, is as follows: DGGITQSPKYLFRKEGQNVTLSCEQNLNHDAMYWYRQDPGQGLRLIYYSQIVNDFQKGDIAEGYSVSREKKESFPLTVTSAQKNPTAFYLCASSIVPPGTEAFFGQGTRLTVV.